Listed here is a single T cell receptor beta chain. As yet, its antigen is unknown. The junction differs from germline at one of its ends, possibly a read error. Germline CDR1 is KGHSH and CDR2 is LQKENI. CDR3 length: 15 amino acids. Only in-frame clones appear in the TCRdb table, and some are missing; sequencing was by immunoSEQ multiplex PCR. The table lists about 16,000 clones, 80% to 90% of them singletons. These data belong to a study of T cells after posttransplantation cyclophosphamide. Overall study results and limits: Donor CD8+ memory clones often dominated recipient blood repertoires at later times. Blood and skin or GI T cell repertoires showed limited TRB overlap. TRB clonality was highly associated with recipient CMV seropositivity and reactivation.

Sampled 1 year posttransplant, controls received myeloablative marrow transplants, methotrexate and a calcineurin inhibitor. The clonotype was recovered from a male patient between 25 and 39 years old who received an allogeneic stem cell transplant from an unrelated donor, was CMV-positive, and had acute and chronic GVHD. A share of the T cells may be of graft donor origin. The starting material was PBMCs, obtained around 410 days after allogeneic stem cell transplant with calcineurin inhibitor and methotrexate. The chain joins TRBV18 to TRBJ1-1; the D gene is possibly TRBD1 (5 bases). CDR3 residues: CARSQYGGTNTEAFF. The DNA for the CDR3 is TGTGCCCGCTCACAATATGGGGGGACGAACACTGAAGCTTTCTTT. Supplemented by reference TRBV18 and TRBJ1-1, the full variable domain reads NAGVMQNPRHLVRRRGQEARLRCSPMKGHSHVYWYRQLPEEGLKFMVYLQKENIIDESGMPKERFSAEFPKEGPSILRIQQVVRGDSAAYFCARSQYGGTNTEAFFGQGTRLTVV.